This T cell receptor beta chain was profiled in a study of blood T cells in healthy people across ages. Whole-study context: Capture via template switching afforded approximately one barcoded beta molecule per two T cells. Study-level findings and limits: Relative to aged donors, long-lived donors carried more naive CD4+ cells and displayed higher diversity.

The CDR3 runs 14 residues. CDR1 and CDR2 from the germline V gene are MDHEN and SYDVKM. The use of a sample-barcoded 5' primer and a J-beta primer mix characterized a second PCR of roughly 6 to 11 cycles. TCRdb itself ran the 5' RACE reads through MiXCR, one entry per CDR3 protein. This repertoire shows about 680,000 distinct CDR3 sequences, roughly 50% found once; its top ten account for about a third. This clonotype came up once. Its antigen remains unidentified. Each sample gave at least 7 million isolated PBMCs. No fewer than 6 micrograms of total RNA were isolated from every sample. The sample was blood. The chain links TRBV28 to TRBJ2-4; possibly TRBD1 for D (6 bases). The end of the DNA fits TRBJ2-7 better, so the J call may be wrong. The clonotype comes from a woman aged 60-75 years in good health. This CDR3 reads CASSLQGMENEQYF. The DNA for the CDR3 is TGTGCCAGCAGTTTACAGGGGATGGAGAACGAGCAGTACTTC.